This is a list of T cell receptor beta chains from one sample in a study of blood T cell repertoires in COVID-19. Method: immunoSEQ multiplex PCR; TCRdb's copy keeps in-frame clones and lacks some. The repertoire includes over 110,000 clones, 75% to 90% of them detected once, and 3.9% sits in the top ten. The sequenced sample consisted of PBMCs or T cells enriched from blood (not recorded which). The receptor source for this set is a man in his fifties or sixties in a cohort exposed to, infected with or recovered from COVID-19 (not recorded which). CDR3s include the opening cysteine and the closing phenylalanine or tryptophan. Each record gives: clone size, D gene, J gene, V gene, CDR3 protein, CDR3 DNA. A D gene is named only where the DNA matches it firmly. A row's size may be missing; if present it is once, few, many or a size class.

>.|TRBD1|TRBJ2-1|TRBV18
CASSEGTGKGNEQFF
TGTGCCAGCTCAGAAGGGACAGGGAAAGGAAATGAGCAGTTCTTC
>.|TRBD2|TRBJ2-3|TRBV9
CASSPRSGRSDTQYF
TGTGCCAGCAGCCCCCGTAGCGGGAGGAGTGATACGCAGTATTTT
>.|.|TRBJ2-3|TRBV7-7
CASSPSSTSTDTQYF
TGTGCCAGCAGCCCCTCTTCTACTAGCACAGATACGCAGTATTTT
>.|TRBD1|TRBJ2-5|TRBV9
CASSSYGTGGRETQYF
TGTGCCAGCAGCAGCTATGGGACAGGGGGCCGGGAGACCCAGTACTTC
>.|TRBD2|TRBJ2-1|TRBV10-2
CASTSSGDLNEQFF
TGCGCCAGCACTTCTAGCGGGGATCTCAATGAGCAGTTCTTC
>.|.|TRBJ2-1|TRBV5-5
CASNPTAFQNNEQFF
TGTGCCAGCAACCCGACAGCGTTCCAAAACAATGAGCAGTTCTTC
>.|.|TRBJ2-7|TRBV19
CASSKARGYEQYF
TGTGCCAGTAGTAAGGCTAGGGGCTACGAGCAGTACTTC
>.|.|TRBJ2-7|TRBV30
CAWSTQGYEQYF
TGTGCCTGGAGTACCCAGGGGTACGAGCAGTACTTC
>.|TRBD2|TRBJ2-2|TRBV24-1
CATSDFGGSGGLHTGELFF
TGTGCCACCAGTGATTTTGGGGGTAGCGGGGGTTTACACACCGGGGAGCTGTTTTTT
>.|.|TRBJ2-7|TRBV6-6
CASRAASYEQYF
TGTGCCAGCAGAGCGGCCTCCTACGAGCAGTACTTC
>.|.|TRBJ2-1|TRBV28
CASSFLASYNEQFF
TGTGCCAGCAGTTTTCTAGCCTCCTACAATGAGCAGTTCTTC
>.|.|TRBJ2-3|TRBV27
CASSPDGAGAFTDTQYF
TGTGCCAGCAGTCCGGATGGCGCGGGGGCGTTCACAGATACGCAGTATTTT
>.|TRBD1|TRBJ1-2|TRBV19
CASSRFEDRGYGYTF
TGTGCCAGTAGTCGATTTGAAGACAGGGGATATGGCTACACCTTC
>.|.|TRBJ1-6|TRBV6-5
CASRRQGSPLHF
TGTGCCAGCAGGAGACAAGGTTCACCCCTCCACTTT
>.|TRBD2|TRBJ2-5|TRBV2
CASRFTSGQETQYF
TGTGCCAGCCGTTTCACTAGCGGCCAAGAGACCCAGTACTTC
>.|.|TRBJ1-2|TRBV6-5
CASSYSQGPNYGYTF
TGTGCCAGCAGTTACTCGCAGGGGCCGAACTATGGCTACACCTTC
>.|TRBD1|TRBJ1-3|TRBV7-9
CASSPGQGNTIYF
TGTGCCAGCAGCCCGGGACAGGGAAACACCATATATTTT
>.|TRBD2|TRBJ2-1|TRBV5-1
CASSQTSVSYNEQFF
TGCGCCAGCAGCCAGACTAGCGTCTCCTACAATGAGCAGTTCTTC
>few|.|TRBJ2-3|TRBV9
CASSAGGGGLSTDTQYF
TGTGCCAGCAGCGCGGGAGGAGGGGGACTCAGCACAGATACGCAGTATTTT
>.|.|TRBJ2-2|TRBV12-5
CASGLGLATGELFF
TGTGCTAGTGGTTTGGGGCTAGCGACCGGGGAGCTGTTTTTT
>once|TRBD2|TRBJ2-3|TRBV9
CASSVGTSGRDTQYF
TGTGCCAGCAGCGTAGGGACTAGCGGGAGAGATACGCAGTATTTT
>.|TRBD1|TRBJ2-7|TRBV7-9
CASTHGWDRTYEQYF
TGTGCCAGCACCCACGGGTGGGACAGAACCTACGAGCAGTACTTC
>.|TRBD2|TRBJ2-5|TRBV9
CASSVGGRTSVQETQYF
TGTGCCAGCAGCGTAGGGGGCCGGACTAGCGTGCAAGAGACCCAGTACTTC
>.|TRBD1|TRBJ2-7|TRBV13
CASSRTTKGAGEQYF
TGTGCCAGCAGCCGGACAACGAAGGGGGCTGGAGAGCAGTACTTC